The present T cell receptor (beta chain) was sequenced within a study of shared clonotypes between healthy human individuals. Study summary: Donors had three CD4 naive, three CD4 memory, two CD8 naive and one CD8 memory plate apiece.

Libraries were prepared by immunoSEQ multiplex PCR; TCRdb keeps only in-frame clonotypes and omits some of them. The repertoire holds millions of clones, with about 95% as singletons. CDR3 length: 14 residues. The germline gives CDR1 SGHRS, CDR2 YFSETQ. The V gene end was trimmed by 4 bases and the J gene end by 8 bases; junction bases not matched to a gene: 5. Naivety among CD8 cells was defined by CD45RO negativity and positive CCR7 selection, thereby excluding terminally differentiated effector memory CD45RA+ cells. This clonotype was sampled from a man aged 18-30 years in good health. The sample comprised naive CD8+ T cells sorted from blood. V gene TRBV5-1 combines with J gene TRBJ1-6, with 8 bases identical to TRBD1. The CDR3 nucleotides are TGCGCCAGCAGCGTGCAGGGGGCAGATTCACCCCTCCACTTT. Translating gives CASSVQGADSPLHF. The whole variable domain, filled in from reference TRBV5-1 and TRBJ1-6, reads KAGVTQTPRYLIKTRGQQVTLSCSPISGHRSVSWYQQTPGQGLQFLFEYFSETQRNKGNFPGRFSGRQFSNSRSEMNVSTLELGDSALYLCASSVQGADSPLHFGNGTRLTVT.